This T cell receptor beta chain was captured in a study of T-cell memory formation after mild COVID-19. Comments on this clonotype: Its specificity is unknown.

Study findings and constraints: Contracting clones from day 15 to 85 showed balanced CD4/CD8; later expanders favored CD4+. Among contracting clones, CD4+ were mainly CM/EM and CD8+ enriched in EMRA.

TCRdb re-called the 5' RACE reads through MiXCR, storing one row per CDR3 protein. The sample lists a few hundred thousand distinct CDR3 sequences; roughly 17% were seen once. From germline, CDR1 is MGHRA and CDR2 YSYEKL. The V gene lost 0 bases and the J gene lost 7 bases, with 13 bases spanning the gap. This CDR3 has 15 amino acids. The chain uses TRBV4-1 and TRBJ2-1, with TRBD1 as a possible D gene (5 bases). The TCR was taken from a man in his late teens or twenties who had mild COVID-19 (a few samples of this study predate the infection). Cell type and time point are not known. Sequencing was done on a sample of PBMCs or a T cell subset sorted from them (not recorded which). The CDR3 coding sequence is TGCGCCAGCAGCCAAGAGCTCCTCAGGGCGAATGAGCAGTTCTTC. Its protein product is CASSQELLRANEQFF.